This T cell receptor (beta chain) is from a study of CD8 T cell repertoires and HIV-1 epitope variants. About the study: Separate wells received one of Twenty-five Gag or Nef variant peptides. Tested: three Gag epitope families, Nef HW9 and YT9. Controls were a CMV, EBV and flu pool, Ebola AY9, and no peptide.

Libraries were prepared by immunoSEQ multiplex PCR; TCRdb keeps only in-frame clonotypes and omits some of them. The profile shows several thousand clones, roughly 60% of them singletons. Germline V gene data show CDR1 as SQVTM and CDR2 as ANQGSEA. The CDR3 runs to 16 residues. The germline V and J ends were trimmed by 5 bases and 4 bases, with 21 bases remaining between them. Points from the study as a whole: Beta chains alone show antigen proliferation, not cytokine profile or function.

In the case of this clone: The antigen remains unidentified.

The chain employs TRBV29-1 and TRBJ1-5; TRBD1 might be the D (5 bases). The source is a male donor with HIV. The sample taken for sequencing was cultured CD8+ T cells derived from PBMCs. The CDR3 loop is CSVQYPGGIGNQPQHF. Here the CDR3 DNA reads TGCAGCGTTCAATACCCGGGGGGGATAGGAAATCAGCCCCAGCATTTT. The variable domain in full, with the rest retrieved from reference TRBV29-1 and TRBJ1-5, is SAVISQKPSRDICQRGTSLTIQCQVDSQVTMMFWYRQQPGQSLTLIATANQGSEATYESGFVIDKFPISRPNLTFSTLTVSNMSPEDSSIYLCSVQYPGGIGNQPQHFGDGTRLSIL.